Only a few counts were recorded for the clone carrying this TCR beta chain. Quantitative 5'-RACE was performed with molecular barcodes, and it yielded the TCR beta libraries. One entry per CDR3 protein, called by TCRdb with MiXCR from the 5' RACE reads. In the table there are fewer than 200,000 distinct CDR3 sequences, around a tenth of which are singletons. This sample is part of a study of CD8 T cells in ankylosing spondylitis. This CDR3 is 15 amino acids long. The V gene lost 0 bases and the J gene lost 4 bases, with 9 bases spanning the gap. The V gene's germline CDR1 is MNHNS and CDR2 SASEGT. The rearrangement links TRBV6-1 to TRBJ2-2; D perhaps matches TRBD2 (5 bases). Sequencing used blood, either unsorted or a sorted T cell fraction (not recorded which). The TCR comes from a female donor with ankylosing spondylitis or in good health (not recorded which). Written as DNA, the CDR3 is TGTGCCAGCAGTGAAGCGCCGGGGTTCACCGGGGAGCTGTTTTTT. This encodes CASSEAPGFTGELFF.